Sequencing of this T cell receptor (beta chain) was carried out in a study of immune evolution from preneoplasia to lung adenocarcinoma. Sequencing was performed with immunoSEQ multiplex PCR; in TCRdb, only in-frame clones are kept and a portion is missing. The sample contains about 27,000 clones, about 76% of which appear only once. Remarks on this clone: Its specificity is not known.

Study-wide results and caveats: Later-stage lesions appeared to have more T cells, more diversity, less clonality.

The sequence was collected from a person aged 60 to 70 with invasive lung adenocarcinoma. Some clones in this sample may be carry-over from other donors' samples. Specimen: FFPE invasive lung adenocarcinoma tissue.

The CDR3 DNA sequence: TGTGCCAGCTCAACAGCGGGGCCTAGCACAGATACGCAGTATTTT. Protein product: CASSTAGPSTDTQYF. The chain is built from TRBV18 and TRBJ2-3, with 7 bases lining up with TRBD2. V gave up 5 bases and J gave up 0 bases; unmatched junction bases: 5. The CDR3 contains 15 residues. Germline-derived CDR1 and CDR2 are KGHSH and LQKENI.